This T cell receptor beta chain is drawn from a study of patients and donors after allogeneic stem cell transplantation (dated by TCRdb to the early 2020s). In the case of this clonotype: Its binding antigen is unknown. No qualities accompany the bases; no much larger clone lies one base away.

The method behind the library was RT-PCR. The sequencer listed for this sample is NextSeq 550. The raw public reads went through TCRdb reprocessing: fastp at Q25, MiXCR clone calling, in-frame beta chains kept. Duplicate CDR3 protein sequences are folded into a single record with the most common DNA and genes. The sample table shows hundreds of thousands of distinct CDR3 sequences, and 16% are seen once. 6% to 8% of the sample is taken by the ten largest. The CDR3, from cysteine to phenylalanine, totals 16 residues. The DNA shown is the 48-base CDR3, in frame from base 1. Taken from the germline V gene, the CDR1 and CDR2 loops are SGHVS and FQNEAQ. Unmatched junction bases come to 14, with V trimmed by 6 bases and J by 9 bases.

Input material: blood, either unsorted or a sorted T cell fraction (not recorded which). The chain uses TRBV7-8 and TRBJ2-1; 10 junctional bases match TRBD2. The receptor was isolated from a human donor who was either an allogeneic HSCT recipient or a stem cell or donor lymphocyte infusion donor (not recorded which). It is not recorded whose cells these are; they may come from a transplant donor. The nucleotides are TGTGCCAGCAGTCAGCGGGAGGGTGTGACGCGGGGTGAGCAGTTCTTC. It specifies CASSQREGVTRGEQFF.